Shown below are 23 T cell receptor beta chains from a single sample sequenced in a study of cytomegalovirus exposure and HLA in healthy donors. The PCR had 60 Vbeta and 13 Jbeta primers. Produced via immunoSEQ multiplex PCR; TCRdb's table is partial and in-frame only. The table records about 120,000 clones, under 85% of them present only once. The source material was PBMCs. The receptors come from a man aged 18 to 30 in good health and CMV-seropositive.

In its sample, this clone was seen a few times. The chain is built from TRBV7-2 and TRBJ2-5; a possible D gene is TRBD2 (6 bases). Germline CDR1 and CDR2: SGHTA and FQGNSA. Trimming stripped 5 bases from V and 5 bases from J, with 24 bases between. The CDR3 is 17 residues long. This CDR3 reads CASSQRPNGGPRETQYF. The CDR3, as DNA: TGTGCCAGCAGCCAAAGACCTAACGGGGGACCCCGGGAGACCCAGTACTTC.

The gene calls are TRBV18 and TRBJ2-5; 7 bases match TRBD1. V shed 11 bases, J shed 3 bases, and the junction held 9 bases outside the gene matches. This CDR3 is built from 13 residues. Germline CDR1 KGHSH, CDR2 LQKENI. In DNA, the CDR3 is TGTGCCGCTCGGGACAGTGGTAAAGAGACCCAGTACTTC. Its translation is CAARDSGKETQYF.

The J gene is TRBJ1-2, the V gene TRBV7-9; tentatively, D is TRBD1 (5 bases). CDR1 and CDR2 (germline): SEHNR, FQNEAQ (reference sequence). The CDR3 has 13 amino acids. The V end lost 9 bases, the J end lost 7 bases, and 18 bases lay between the germline ends. The CDR3 region is CASVAQGRAGYTF. CDR3 bases: TGTGCCAGTGTGGCGCAGGGCAGGGCTGGCTACACCTTC.

The chain joins TRBV5-1 to TRBJ2-6; a possible D gene is TRBD2 (5 bases). The CDR3 spans 18 residues. Germline V CDR1 and CDR2: SGHRS, YFSETQ. V lost 1 base to trimming and J lost 0 bases, with 14 bases between them. The CDR3 DNA sequence: TGCGCCAGCAGCTTGAATAGCGTAGACGGCTCTGGGGCCAACGTCCTGACTTTC. Amino acid sequence: CASSLNSVDGSGANVLTF. The whole variable domain, filled in from reference TRBV5-1 and TRBJ2-6, reads KAGVTQTPRYLIKTRGQQVTLSCSPISGHRSVSWYQQTPGQGLQFLFEYFSETQRNKGNFPGRFSGRQFSNSRSEMNVSTLELGDSALYLCASSLNSVDGSGANVLTFGAGSRLTVL.

This clone was seen once. This chain uses TRBV28 with TRBJ2-7; D perhaps matches TRBD1 (5 bases). The germline gives CDR1 MDHEN, CDR2 SYDVKM. Between the trimmed V and J ends, which lost 2 bases and 0 bases, there was a span of 11 bases. The CDR3 runs to 15 residues. The CDR3 region has the DNA TGTGCCAGCAGTTTAGCCGGACATCCCTCCTACGAGCAGTACTTC. Translating gives CASSLAGHPSYEQYF. The whole variable domain, remainder taken from reference TRBV28 and TRBJ2-7, is DVKVTQSSRYLVKRTGEKVFLECVQDMDHENMFWYRQDPGLGLRLIYFSYDVKMKEKGDIPEGYSVSREKKERFSLILESASTNQTSMYLCASSLAGHPSYEQYFGPGTRLTVT.

This clone was observed once. V is TRBV28 and J is TRBJ1-3; perhaps TRBD1 as D (5 bases). This CDR3 contains 17 residues. CDR1 is MDHEN, CDR2 SYDVKM, per germline. V gave up 3 bases and J gave up 2 bases, with 17 bases separating them. The CDR3 DNA reads as TGTGCCAGCAGTTTTAGGCTGGAACCAGGGCCTGGAAACACCATATATTTT. Protein: CASSFRLEPGPGNTIYF.

The rearrangement links TRBV5-1 to TRBJ1-1; 8 bases map to TRBD1. From germline, CDR1 is SGHRS and CDR2 YFSETQ. Unmatched junction bases numbered 6, after V lost 4 bases and J lost 4 bases. The CDR3 is 14 amino acids. CDR3 loop: CASSGGQGSTEAFF. CDR3 bases: TGCGCCAGCAGCGGAGGACAGGGCAGCACTGAAGCTTTCTTT.

The chain is built from TRBV5-1 and TRBJ1-4; 8 bases match TRBD1. Germline V gives CDR1 SGHRS, CDR2 YFSETQ. V trimming: 0 bases; J trimming: 3 bases; junction bases outside the gene matches: 7. The CDR3 loop spans 17 amino acids. The chain's CDR3 is CASSLAGQGAANEKLFF. Written as DNA, the CDR3 is TGCGCCAGCAGCTTGGCCGGCCAGGGGGCGGCTAATGAAAAACTGTTTTTT.

The chain carries TRBV7-2 and TRBJ1-2; no clear D gene. This CDR3 region has 17 residues. Germline V CDR1 and CDR2: SGHTA, FQGNSA. The V and J ends lost 5 bases and 1 base respectively, with 20 bases between them. CDR3 protein: CASSLSLAGRLNYGYTF. The CDR3 nucleotides are TGTGCCAGCAGCCTGAGTTTGGCGGGAAGACTTAACTATGGCTACACCTTC.

This clone was seen once. This chain joins TRBV4-1 and TRBJ1-1, with 7 positions matching TRBD1. This CDR3 has 16 residues. The junction had 7 bases not matched to a gene; V was cut back by 3 bases and J by 0 bases. CDR1 is MGHRA and CDR2 is YSYEKL in the germline V gene. The CDR3 region has the DNA TGCGCCAGCAGCCATCCTCGGGACAGCATGAACACTGAAGCTTTCTTT. Translation gives CASSHPRDSMNTEAFF.

DNA of the CDR3: TGTGCCAGCAGTTACTCGATCCAGGGGGGTCAGCCCCAGCATTTT. Its protein product is CASSYSIQGGQPQHF. The rearrangement joins TRBV6-5 to TRBJ1-5, with 7 bases that match TRBD1. V lost 0 bases and J lost 6; bases outside the gene matches: 5. The CDR3 is 15 residues long. Germline V CDR1 and CDR2: MNHEY, SVGAGI.

The chain has TRBV25-1 and TRBJ2-7; tentatively, D is TRBD1 (7 bases). The CDR3 loop spans 13 amino acids. Germline V gives CDR1 MGHDK, CDR2 SYGVNS. The V end lost 4 bases, the J end lost 2 bases, and 9 bases lay between the germline ends. CDR3 in amino acids: CASSGGTAYEQYF. CDR3 DNA sequence: TGTGCCAGCAGTGGCGGGACAGCCTACGAGCAGTACTTC.

The V call is TRBV15, the J call TRBJ2-2; D uncertain. The CDR3 totals 14 residues. The V end was cut by 1 base, the J end by 6 bases, with 9 bases between. Germline CDR1 and CDR2: LNHNV and YYDKDF (reference sequence). The CDR3 nucleotides are TGTGCCACCAGCAGAGGAATTGAGGCCGGGGAGCTGTTTTTT. This encodes CATSRGIEAGELFF.

The chain uses TRBV25-1 and TRBJ1-2, with D possibly matching TRBD1 (6 bases). V was clipped by 6 bases and J by 3 bases, with 14 bases between them. CDR1 and CDR2 (germline): MGHDK, SYGVNS. The length of the CDR3 is 14 residues. Written as DNA, the CDR3 is TGTGCCAGCAGCCTAACAGGGAATCACTATGGCTACACCTTC. It encodes CASSLTGNHYGYTF.

The CDR3 nucleotides read TGCAGCGTTCTGGGTAATAGCGCCCGGGGAACCTACGAGCAGTACTTC. Translated, it gives CSVLGNSARGTYEQYF. This chain connects TRBV29-1 to TRBJ2-7; D may be TRBD2 (5 bases). Trimming shortened V by 5 bases and J by 2 bases, and 22 bases separated the two germline ends. Germline V gives CDR1 SQVTM, CDR2 ANQGSEA. CDR3 length: 16 residues.

This rearrangement joins TRBV6-5 to TRBJ1-2; a possible D gene is TRBD1 (6 bases). Deletions cut 6 bases from V and 4 bases from J, with 15 bases between. Germline-derived CDR1 and CDR2 are MNHEY and SVGAGI. This CDR3 comprises 14 residues. CDR3 loop: CASSPYQGPYGYTF. CDR3 in DNA: TGTGCCAGCAGCCCCTATCAGGGGCCCTATGGCTACACCTTC.

This clone turned up a few times. This chain joins TRBV7-6 and TRBJ2-7; TRBD2 aligns across 13 bases. Germline loops: CDR1 SGHVS, CDR2 FNYEAQ. V trimming: 3 bases; J trimming: 3 bases; junction bases outside the gene matches: 2. This CDR3 is built from 15 residues. The CDR3 protein is CASSLGTSGDYEQYF. For the CDR3, the DNA is TGTGCCAGCAGCTTGGGGACTAGCGGGGACTACGAGCAGTACTTC. Drawing the rest from reference TRBV7-6 and TRBJ2-7, the complete variable domain is GAGVSQSPRYKVTKRGQDVALRCDPISGHVSLYWYRQALGQGPEFLTYFNYEAQQDKSGLPNDRFSAERPEGSISTLTIQRTEQRDSAMYRCASSLGTSGDYEQYFGPGTRLTVT.

The chain employs TRBV14 and TRBJ1-1; D gene ambiguous. Deletions cut 1 base from V and 1 base from J, with 7 bases between. The CDR3 contains 14 residues. Germline CDR1 SGHDN, CDR2 FVKESK. Here the CDR3 DNA reads TGTGCCAGCAGCCAAGGGGCCGGGAACACTGAAGCTTTCTTT. Amino acids: CASSQGAGNTEAFF. The entire variable domain, with the rest obtained from reference TRBV14 and TRBJ1-1, is as follows: EAGVTQFPSHSVIEKGQTVTLRCDPISGHDNLYWYRRVMGKEIKFLLHFVKESKQDESGMPNNRFLAERTGGTYSTLKVQPAELEDSGVYFCASSQGAGNTEAFFGQGTRLTVV.

The V call is TRBV5-1, the J call TRBJ2-7; D gene unclear. This CDR3 is built from 13 residues. Germline CDR1 SGHRS, CDR2 YFSETQ. V lost 0 bases and J 2 bases, leaving 6 bases between the germline ends. CDR3 sequence reads: CASSLGRTYEQYF. The CDR3, as DNA: TGCGCCAGCAGCTTGGGCAGGACCTACGAGCAGTACTTC.

This rearrangement joins TRBV10-3 to TRBJ1-1; D is possibly TRBD1 (5 bases). Germline V gene data show CDR1 as ENHRY and CDR2 as SYGVKD. CDR3 length: 11 residues. Deletions cut 5 bases from V and 10 bases from J, with 11 bases between. The CDR3 DNA is TGTGCCATCAGTCACGACAGAGGAGCTTTCTTT. Encoded protein: CAISHDRGAFF.

The genes are TRBV30 and TRBJ2-7; 10 bases map to TRBD2. There are 17 residues in the CDR3. The germline V gene encodes CDR1 GTSNPN and CDR2 SVGIG (reference sequence). After removal of 3 bases from V and 1 base from J, the junction contained 12 bases not matched to a gene. The CDR3 loop reads CAWRGAPGLAESYEQYF. DNA of the CDR3: TGTGCCTGGAGGGGGGCACCCGGACTAGCGGAATCCTACGAGCAGTACTTC.

V and J are TRBV18 and TRBJ1-1; 8 nucleotides line up with TRBD1. This CDR3 comprises 13 residues. The V gene end was trimmed by 4 bases and the J gene end by 5 bases; junction bases not matched to a gene: 3. Germline CDR1 and CDR2: KGHSH and LQKENI. The CDR3, as DNA: TGTGCCAGCTCACAGACAGGGGTAACTGAAGCTTTCTTT. Protein sequence: CASSQTGVTEAFF.

The chain uses TRBV28 and TRBJ2-3; 14 bases line up with TRBD2. Germline CDR1 is MDHEN and CDR2 is SYDVKM. There are 15 residues in the CDR3. The V and J ends lost 7 bases and 4 bases, in that order; junction bases with no gene match: 4. The CDR3 bases are TGTGCCAGCACTCCGACTAGCGGGGGGGCAGATACGCAGTATTTT. The encoded protein is CASTPTSGGADTQYF. Full variable domain (missing parts from reference TRBV28 and TRBJ2-3): DVKVTQSSRYLVKRTGEKVFLECVQDMDHENMFWYRQDPGLGLRLIYFSYDVKMKEKGDIPEGYSVSREKKERFSLILESASTNQTSMYLCASTPTSGGADTQYFGPGTRLTVL.